This section outlines one T cell receptor (beta chain) sequence together with its context. What it binds is not known. This record belongs to a study of glioma-infiltrating T cells. Study details: Presurgical dexamethasone in glioma patients lasted six or fewer days.

The iRepertoire nested amplicon-rescue multiplex PCR amplified TCR alpha and beta CDR3s from RNA. TCRdb recomputed calls from the multiplex PCR reads with MiXCR, one row per CDR3 protein. The profile shows around 390,000 distinct CDR3 sequences, more than 35% of them singletons. Germline CDR1 is LGHNA and CDR2 is YSLEER. V dropped 2 bases and J dropped 5; count of bases not matched to a gene: 6. CDR3 length equals 15 residues. Points from the study as a whole: Gliomas, especially low-grade, showed above-expected tissue-blood divergence; non-neoplastic patients showed below. Patients with low tissue-blood divergence carried a signature set of shared blood CDR3 motifs.

V is TRBV4-3 and J is TRBJ1-2, with 9 positions matching TRBD1. This receptor was obtained from a human donor with low-grade glioma or glioblastoma, undergoing nonglioma brain surgery, or in good health (not recorded which). The sample taken for sequencing was glioma tissue, nonneoplastic brain tissue, or PBMCs (not recorded which). CDR3 sequence (DNA): TGCGCCAGCAGCCAAACCGGACAGGGGTTTTATGGCTACACCTTC. Translated, it gives CASSQTGQGFYGYTF.